This T cell receptor beta chain emerged from a study of cytotoxic CD8 clonotypes in ibrutinib-treated CLL. For the study at large: Response sampling occurred after a median 12 months of treatment (range 6 to 36). The study recorded mean values of about 260,000 productive templates and 94,082 productive rearrangements per sample. Study-wide results and caveats: Private clonotypes, not public ones, expanded at ibrutinib response.

Deep sequencing aimed at 1 in 200,000 to 1 in 1 million T cells' resolution. This table comes from immunoSEQ multiplex PCR, and its TCRdb copy is limited to in-frame clones, with some not included. This table has some 80,000 clones, around 79% appearing once. Notes on this clone: Its antigen is not identified.

Deletions cut 1 base from V and 3 bases from J, with 10 bases between. Germline CDR1 and CDR2: LGHNA and YSLEER. The CDR3 spans 14 residues. The sequencing used PBMCs, collected after 12 months of ibrutinib treatment. The sequence came from a human donor with chronic lymphocytic leukemia. The chain is built from TRBV4-3 and TRBJ2-7, with D hard to call. CDR3 loop: CASSQGVVNYEQYF. CDR3 bases: TGCGCCAGCAGCCAAGGGGTTGTCAACTACGAGCAGTACTTC.